This T cell receptor (beta chain) was recorded in a study of shared clonotypes between healthy human individuals. CDR1 and CDR2 (germline): GTSNPN, SVGIG (reference sequence). V lost 2 bases and J lost 1, with 4 bases in between. This CDR3 comprises 12 residues. The assay was carried out at the deep level. Only in-frame clones appear in the TCRdb table, and some are missing; sequencing was by immunoSEQ multiplex PCR. Of 600,000 to 700,000 clones listed, roughly 73% are singletons. The count of this clone is one. At the DNA level, this CDR3 is encoded by other sequences in the same sample as well. Material for sequencing was memory CD4+ T cells sorted from blood. Subset given: CD45RA-negative fraction. V is TRBV30 and J is TRBJ2-3, with D unresolved. This receptor was obtained from a woman in her thirties in good health. The CDR3 DNA is TGTGCCTGGAGTTCGGGCACAGATACGCAGTATTTT. Translation: CAWSSGTDTQYF. The full variable domain, in which reference TRBV30 and TRBJ2-3 provide the parts outside the CDR3, is SQTIHQWPATLVQPVGSPLSLECTVEGTSNPNLYWYRQAAGRGLQLLFYSVGIGQISSEVPQNLSASRPQDRQFILSSKKLLLSDSGFYLCAWSSGTDTQYFGPGTRLTVL.